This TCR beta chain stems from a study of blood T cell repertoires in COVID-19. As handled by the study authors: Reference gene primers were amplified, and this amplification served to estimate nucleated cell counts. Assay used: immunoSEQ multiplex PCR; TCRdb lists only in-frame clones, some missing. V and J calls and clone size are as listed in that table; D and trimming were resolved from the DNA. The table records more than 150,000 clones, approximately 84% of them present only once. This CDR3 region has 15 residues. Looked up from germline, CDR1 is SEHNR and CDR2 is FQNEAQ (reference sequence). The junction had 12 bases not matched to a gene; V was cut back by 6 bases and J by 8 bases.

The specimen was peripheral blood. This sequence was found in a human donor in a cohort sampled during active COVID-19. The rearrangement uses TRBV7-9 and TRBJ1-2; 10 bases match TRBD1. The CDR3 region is CASSPVAGTGEGYTF. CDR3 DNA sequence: TGTGCCAGCAGTCCAGTGGCGGGGACAGGGGAAGGCTACACCTTC.